The 28 T cell receptor beta chains reported below all come from one sample, sequenced in a study of post-analysis software for immune sequencing data. The authors incorporated unique molecular identifiers into the TCR beta cDNA libraries. TCRdb analysed the PCR reads with MiXCR anew, one entry per CDR3 protein. There are about 430,000 distinct CDR3 sequences in the sample; approximately 38% occur only once, and less than 8% lies in the top ten. Study-wide results and caveats: Among four or five TRBV segments more frequent in patients than controls were TRBV5-6, TRBV5-1 and TRBV20-1.

No antigen has been assigned to these receptors. The sequenced material came from blood. These receptors all come from a girl aged 2-10 years with multiple sclerosis.

The table lists this clonotype with a few counts. The CDR3 DNA reads as TGTGCCAGCAGCTCCCGGCAGGGCGGAGAGCAGTACTTC. Its translation: CASSSRQGGEQYF. This chain joins TRBV7-3 and TRBJ2-5, with a possible D match to TRBD1 (5 bases). CDR1 SGHTA and CDR2 FQGTGA come from the germline V gene. Trimming left V 4 bases short and J 11 bases short, with 17 bases between. CDR3 length equals 13 residues.

The sample holds a few counts of this clonotype. V is TRBV20-1 and J is TRBJ2-3, with D perhaps TRBD2 (6 bases). The germline gives CDR1 DFQATT, CDR2 SNEGSKA (reference sequence). This CDR3 is 15 amino acids long. The V end was cut by 2 bases, the J end by 3 bases, with 15 bases between. DNA of the CDR3: TGCAGTGCTAGACCTGCGGGGCGGTCAACAGATACGCAGTATTTT. It codes for CSARPAGRSTDTQYF.

This clonotype came up once. The chain joins TRBV12-3 or TRBV12-4 to TRBJ2-5; TRBD1 matches 7 bases. The CDR3 extends over 15 amino acids. V lost 6 bases and J lost 3; bases outside the gene matches: 10. CDR3 bases: TGTGCCAGCAGCACCCGACAGGGCCTCGAAGAGACCCAGTACTTC. Protein: CASSTRQGLEETQYF.

This clonotype has just a few counts. The V and J genes are TRBV10-3 and TRBJ2-3; the match to TRBD2 covers 9 bases. The CDR3 is 16 residues long. Germline CDR1 ENHRY, CDR2 SYGVKD. Unmatched junction bases numbered 6, after V lost 2 bases and J lost 3 bases. CDR3 residues: CAISEKLAGATDTQYF. As DNA, the CDR3 is TGTGCCATCAGTGAGAAGTTAGCGGGGGCTACAGATACGCAGTATTTT.

This clonotype was recorded a few times. This sequence joins TRBV10-2 and TRBJ1-4, with D unresolved. This CDR3 comprises 15 residues. CDR1 and CDR2 (germline): WSHSY, SAAADI. V was shortened by 0 bases and J by 0 bases, with 5 bases between the two germline ends. CDR3 DNA: TGCGCCAGCAGTGAGTCGCCGTCAACTAATGAAAAACTGTTTTTT. This translates into CASSESPSTNEKLFF.

This clonotype appeared a few times. The V and J genes are TRBV2 and TRBJ1-6, with TRBD1 identical over 9 bases. The germline V gene encodes CDR1 SNHLY and CDR2 FYNNEI. The CDR3 length is 15 residues. J gave up 9 bases and V 6 bases, and 9 bases lay outside the gene matches. The DNA for the CDR3 is TGTGCCAGCAGCCCCGGGACAGGGTCTCGTTCACCCCTCCACTTT. Protein: CASSPGTGSRSPLHF.

The chain has TRBV25-1 and TRBJ2-7; D unresolved. The V gene's germline CDR1 is MGHDK and CDR2 SYGVNS. This CDR3 is 12 amino acids long. Trimming shortened V by 3 bases and J by 3 bases, and 6 bases separated the two germline ends. Here the CDR3 DNA reads TGTGCCAGCAGTGAGAACCTCTACGAGCAGTACTTC. Its protein product is CASSENLYEQYF.

The CDR3 DNA sequence: TGTGCCAGCAGTTTAGTGAGTAAGTCCTACGAGCAGTACTTC. Translated, it gives CASSLVSKSYEQYF. The J gene is TRBJ2-7, the V gene TRBV12-3 or TRBV12-4; D is ambiguous. The CDR3 has 14 residues. Trimming stripped 1 base from V and 1 base from J, with 8 bases between.

V usage is TRBV7-2 and J usage is TRBJ2-5, with D perhaps TRBD2 (6 bases). V shed 1 base and J shed 2 bases, with 14 bases lying between them. Germline lookup yields CDR1 SGHTA and CDR2 FQGNSA. CDR3 size: 16 residues. In DNA form, the CDR3 reads TGTGCCAGCAGCTTAGTTGGTAGCGGAGGACAAGAGACCCAGTACTTC. It codes for CASSLVGSGGQETQYF. Full variable domain (remainder filled in from reference TRBV7-2 and TRBJ2-5): GAGVSQSPSNKVTEKGKDVELRCDPISGHTALYWYRQSLGQGLEFLIYFQGNSAPDKSGLPSDRFSAERTGGSVSTLTIQRTQQEDSAVYLCASSLVGSGGQETQYFGPGTRLLVL.

This clonotype was seen only a few times. CDR3 protein: CSASPGRGAGYTF. The CDR3 region has the DNA TGCAGTGCTAGTCCGGGAAGGGGCGCCGGCTACACCTTC. The chain combines TRBV20-1 with TRBJ1-2; possibly TRBD1 for D (5 bases). Germline CDR1 and CDR2: DFQATT and SNEGSKA (reference sequence). The CDR3 extends over 13 amino acids. V was trimmed by 3 bases and J by 8 bases, leaving 16 bases between them.

V usage is TRBV5-1 and J usage is TRBJ2-3, with 7 bases identical to TRBD2. This CDR3 region has 17 residues. Per the germline V gene, CDR1 is SGHRS and CDR2 is YFSETQ. After removal of 4 bases from V and 4 bases from J, the junction contained 15 bases not matched to a gene. CDR3: CASSRPYGGMFSDTQYF. In DNA, the CDR3 is TGCGCCAGCAGCCGTCCGTACGGGGGGATGTTTTCAGATACGCAGTATTTT.

This clonotype has more than one count but fewer than ten. The CDR3 is CASSLAGGASGYTF. CDR3 sequence (DNA): TGTGCCAGCAGTTTGGCAGGGGGGGCCAGTGGCTACACCTTC. The V gene is TRBV28, the J gene TRBJ1-2; 7 nucleotides agree with TRBD1. The CDR3 runs 14 residues. The J segment lost 7 bases and the V segment lost 3 bases, leaving 8 bases of the junction unmatched. Germline V gene sequence: CDR1 MDHEN, CDR2 SYDVKM.

This chain links TRBV20-1 with TRBJ2-3; possibly TRBD2 for D (6 bases). V gave up 4 bases and J gave up 3 bases, with 14 bases separating them. The germline V gene encodes CDR1 DFQATT and CDR2 SNEGSKA (reference sequence). CDR3 length equals 14 residues. The CDR3 reads CSAKEGAFTDTQYF. In nucleotides, the CDR3 is TGCAGTGCTAAGGAGGGTGCTTTTACAGATACGCAGTATTTT.

This clonotype was seen only a few times. The chain is built from TRBV5-4 and TRBJ2-3; 16 bases are a match to TRBD2. Germline V gives CDR1 SGHNT, CDR2 YYREEE (reference sequence). CDR3 length: 18 amino acids. V gave up 0 bases and J gave up 7 bases; unmatched junction bases: 8. CDR3 nucleotide sequence: TGTGCCAGCAGCTTGGGAACGGTGGGACTAGCGGGAGGGAATACGCAGTATTTT. Encoded protein: CASSLGTVGLAGGNTQYF.

This sequence joins TRBV28 and TRBJ2-7; TRBD1 matches 7 bases. The germline V gene encodes CDR1 MDHEN and CDR2 SYDVKM. CDR3 length: 14 amino acids. V lost 4 bases to trimming and J lost 3 bases; unmatched junction nucleotides: 6. CDR3 sequence: CASSYPGQRYEQYF. The CDR3 nucleotides read TGTGCCAGCAGTTATCCGGGACAGCGCTACGAGCAGTACTTC.

The chain is built from TRBV5-1 and TRBJ1-6; 11 positions agree with TRBD1. The junction had 12 bases not matched to a gene; V was cut back by 4 bases and J by 9 bases. Looked up from germline, CDR1 is SGHRS and CDR2 is YFSETQ. This CDR3 contains 17 residues. CDR3 nucleotide sequence: TGCGCCAGCAGCCTTGGGACAGGGGGTCGCCCAAGTTCACCCCTCCACTTT. It codes for CASSLGTGGRPSSPLHF.

The V gene is TRBV20-1, the J gene TRBJ1-2; D is uncertain. The CDR3 has 12 residues. V gave up 3 bases and J gave up 2 bases, with 7 bases separating them. Germline CDR1 DFQATT, CDR2 SNEGSKA (reference sequence). The CDR3 spells CSASARNYGYTF. The CDR3 DNA reads as TGCAGTGCTAGCGCCAGAAACTATGGCTACACCTTC.

In its sample, this clonotype was seen a few times. The chain is built from TRBV29-1 and TRBJ2-7, with D perhaps matching TRBD1 (5 bases). The CDR3 totals 16 residues. The germline V gene encodes CDR1 SQVTM and CDR2 ANQGSEA. V lost 2 bases and J 4 bases, leaving 21 bases between the germline ends. The CDR3 sequence is CSVESPHARAGYEQYF. The CDR3 bases are TGCAGCGTTGAATCCCCCCACGCCAGGGCAGGTTACGAGCAGTACTTC.

This clonotype has more than one count but fewer than ten. The chain is built from TRBV28 and TRBJ2-1; a weak D match, TRBD1 (7 bases). CDR1 and CDR2 (germline): MDHEN, SYDVKM. The V and J ends lost 7 bases and 7 bases respectively, with 23 bases between them. The CDR3 loop spans 16 amino acids. The DNA for the CDR3 is TGTGCCAGCATCTCTAGGGGGCTCACACGGGGGAATGAGCAGTTCTTC. Translation gives CASISRGLTRGNEQFF.

This clonotype was picked up a small number of times. J is TRBJ1-5 and V is TRBV12-3 or TRBV12-4; perhaps TRBD1 as D (6 bases). Deletions cut 4 bases from V and 9 bases from J, with 10 bases between. The CDR3 has 12 residues. Here the CDR3 reads CASSSTGMPQHF. The DNA of the CDR3 is TGTGCCAGCAGTTCGACAGGAATGCCCCAGCATTTT.

The CDR3 sequence is CASSLRLAGGLNEQFF. CDR3 nucleotides: TGTGCCAGCAGCTTACGACTAGCGGGGGGACTTAATGAGCAGTTCTTC. The chain joins TRBV7-9 to TRBJ2-1; 13 nucleotides align to TRBD2. The germline V gene has CDR1 SEHNR and CDR2 FQNEAQ (reference sequence). The CDR3 totals 16 residues. Unmatched junction bases numbered 5, after V lost 2 bases and J lost 7 bases.

This clonotype came up a few times. The junction does not match germline at one end; this may be a read error. The genes are TRBV7-9 and TRBJ2-7, with a weak D call TRBD2 (5 bases). CDR3 length equals 14 residues. Germline loops: CDR1 SEHNR, CDR2 FQNEAQ (reference sequence). The CDR3 protein is CASSSPGRGYERYF. The CDR3 nucleotides are TGTGCCAGCAGCTCTCCGGGCCGGGGTTACGAGCGGTACTTC.

This chain joins TRBV29-1 and TRBJ1-5; D is possibly TRBD1 (5 bases). This CDR3 is built from 12 residues. Trimming removed 7 bases from V and 0 bases from J, with 7 bases in between. CDR1 SQVTM and CDR2 ANQGSEA come from the germline V gene. This chain's CDR3 is CSAGDSNQPQHF. DNA of the CDR3: TGCAGCGCGGGGGATAGCAATCAGCCCCAGCATTTT.

This clonotype was observed a few times. The V gene is TRBV27, the J gene TRBJ2-5; D is unresolved. Germline V gives CDR1 MNHEY, CDR2 SMNVEV (reference sequence). The CDR3 consists of 13 residues. Trimming shortened V by 5 bases and J by 0 bases, and 7 bases separated the two germline ends. CDR3: CASSPPHQETQYF. The CDR3 DNA follows: TGTGCCAGCAGTCCGCCACACCAAGAGACCCAGTACTTC.

CDR3 DNA: TGTGCCAGCTCACCACAACAAATGACGGACGCCTACAATGAGCAGTTCTTC. Translation gives CASSPQQMTDAYNEQFF. The gene calls are TRBV18 and TRBJ2-1, with D unclear. Germline loops: CDR1 KGHSH, CDR2 LQKENI. Between the trimmed V and J ends, which lost 1 base and 2 bases, there was a span of 15 bases. The CDR3 is made up of 17 amino acids. Looking up the rest from reference TRBV18 and TRBJ2-1 gives the full variable domain: NAGVMQNPRHLVRRRGQEARLRCSPMKGHSHVYWYRQLPEEGLKFMVYLQKENIIDESGMPKERFSAEFPKEGPSILRIQQVVRGDSAAYFCASSPQQMTDAYNEQFFGPGTRLTVL.

V is TRBV2 and J is TRBJ2-1, with D perhaps TRBD1 or TRBD2 (5 bases each). There are 14 residues in the CDR3. Trimming removed 7 bases at V and 5 bases at J, with 15 bases between. Germline CDR1 and CDR2: SNHLY and FYNNEI. The CDR3 nucleotides are TGTGCCAGCAAGGACAAGGCGGGCCACAATGAGCAGTTCTTC. It specifies CASKDKAGHNEQFF.

The chain employs TRBV7-8 and TRBJ2-5; D perhaps matches TRBD2 (7 bases). The CDR3 loop spans 19 amino acids. From germline, CDR1 is SGHVS and CDR2 FQNEAQ. With 1 base removed from V and 0 bases from J, the gap between germline ends came to 21 bases. The CDR3: CASSLGGTTRGSYQETQYF. Written as DNA, the CDR3 is TGTGCCAGCAGCTTAGGCGGGACTACCAGGGGATCTTACCAAGAGACCCAGTACTTC.

CDR3 bases: TGTGCCAGCAGCTTAAGCGTGCTAGCGGGATACGAGCAGTACTTC. Translating it yields CASSLSVLAGYEQYF. The chain has TRBV7-2 and TRBJ2-7, with 9 positions matching TRBD2. Germline CDR1 SGHTA, CDR2 FQGNSA. CDR3 size: 15 residues. J was trimmed by 4 bases and V by 2 bases; bases with no gene match: 6.